This T cell receptor (beta chain) comes out of a study of CD4 and CD8 cells across lung adenocarcinoma regions. One entry per CDR3 protein results from TCRdb running MiXCR on the PCR reads. The table lists over 6,000 distinct CDR3 sequences, 45% to 70% of them singletons, with over 20% in the top ten. Trimming pared 3 bases from V and 9 bases from J, leaving 30 bases between. Germline V lookup: CDR1 MNHNS, CDR2 SASEGT. The CDR3 covers 19 residues. The sequence came from a female donor with lung adenocarcinoma. The CD4 and CD8 labels of this study may be unreliable. Material for sequencing was CD4+ T cells from the center of a lung tumor. The chain joins TRBV6-1 to TRBJ2-1; no clear D gene. CDR3 nucleotides: TGTGCCAGCAGTGATAACCTAGAGGTGCCGCTGCTGGTAAAATTTGAGCAGTTCTTC. It encodes CASSDNLEVPLLVKFEQFF.